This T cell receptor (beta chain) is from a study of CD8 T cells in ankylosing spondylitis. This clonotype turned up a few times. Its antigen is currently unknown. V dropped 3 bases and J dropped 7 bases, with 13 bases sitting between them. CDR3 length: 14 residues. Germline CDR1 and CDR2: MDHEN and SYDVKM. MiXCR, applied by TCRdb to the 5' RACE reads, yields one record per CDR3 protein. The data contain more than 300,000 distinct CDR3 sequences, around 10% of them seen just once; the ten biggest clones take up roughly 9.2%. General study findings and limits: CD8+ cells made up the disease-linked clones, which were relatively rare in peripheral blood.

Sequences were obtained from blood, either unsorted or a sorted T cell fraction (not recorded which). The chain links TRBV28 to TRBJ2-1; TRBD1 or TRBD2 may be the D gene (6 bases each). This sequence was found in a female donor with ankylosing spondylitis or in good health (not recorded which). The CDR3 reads CASSFLGGWNEQFF. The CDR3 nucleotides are TGTGCCAGCAGTTTTTTGGGGGGCTGGAATGAGCAGTTCTTC.